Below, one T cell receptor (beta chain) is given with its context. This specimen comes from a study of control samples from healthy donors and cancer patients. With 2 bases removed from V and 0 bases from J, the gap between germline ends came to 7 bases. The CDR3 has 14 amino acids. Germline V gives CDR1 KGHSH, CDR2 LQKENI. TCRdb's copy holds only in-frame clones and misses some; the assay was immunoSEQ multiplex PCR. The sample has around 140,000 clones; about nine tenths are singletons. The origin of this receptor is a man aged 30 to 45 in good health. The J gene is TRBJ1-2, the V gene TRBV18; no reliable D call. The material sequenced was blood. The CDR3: CASSPVVANYGYTF. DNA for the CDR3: TGTGCCAGCTCACCAGTGGTAGCTAACTATGGCTACACCTTC. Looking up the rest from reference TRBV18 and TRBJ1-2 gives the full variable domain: NAGVMQNPRHLVRRRGQEARLRCSPMKGHSHVYWYRQLPEEGLKFMVYLQKENIIDESGMPKERFSAEFPKEGPSILRIQQVVRGDSAAYFCASSPVVANYGYTFGSGTRLTVV.